A selection of T cell receptor beta chains follows, all from one sample in a study of blood T cell repertoires in COVID-19. Using immunoSEQ multiplex PCR, the repertoire was profiled, and TCRdb retains in-frame clones only, with some absent. The sample lists 200,000 to 250,000 clones, around 80% occurring once. Sequencing used peripheral blood. These receptors originate from a woman in her 70s with acute or convalescent COVID-19. The CDR3 runs from the conserved cysteine through the conserved F or W. D genes are given only for firm matches. Only some rows state a clone size, as once, few, many or a class for expanded clones.

clone_size	j_call	d_call	v_call	cdr3_nt	cdr3_aa
-	TRBJ2-1	-	TRBV6-5	TGTGCCAGCAAGACGATGGGGCCATACAATGAGCAGTTCTTC	CASKTMGPYNEQFF
-	TRBJ2-7	TRBD2	TRBV7-9	TGTGCCAGCAGCGGGACCGGGACTAGCGACATCTACGAGCAGTACTTC	CASSGTGTSDIYEQYF
-	TRBJ1-2	-	TRBV28	TGTGCCAGCAGCTCCGACTTGGGCTACACCTTC	CASSSDLGYTF
-	TRBJ2-3	TRBD1	TRBV4-1	TGCGCCAGCAGCCAAGACCCCAACAGGGGTACAGATACGCAGTATTTT	CASSQDPNRGTDTQYF
-	TRBJ1-5	TRBD1	TRBV24-1	TGTGCCACCAGTACCGGACAGGGAAATCAGCCCCAGCATTTT	CATSTGQGNQPQHF
-	TRBJ2-2	-	TRBV24-1	TGTGCCACCAGTGATTCTACCGGTACAGTGAACACCGGGGAGCTGTTTTTT	CATSDSTGTVNTGELFF
-	TRBJ2-2	TRBD2	TRBV14	TGTGCCAGCAGCCACCGGACTAGCGGGTATCAGGGAACCGGGGAGCTGTTTTTT	CASSHRTSGYQGTGELFF
-	TRBJ2-7	TRBD2	TRBV6-2/TRBV6-3	TGTGCCAGCAGCTTCCGGACTAGCGGGACGTCCGAGCAGTACTTC	CASSFRTSGTSEQYF
-	TRBJ2-1	TRBD2	TRBV27	TGTGCCAGCAGTCCAACCGGACTAGCGGGAGCTACGGGTTCCTACAATGAGCAGTTCTTC	CASSPTGLAGATGSYNEQFF
-	TRBJ2-1	TRBD2	TRBV5-4	TGTGCCAGCAGCTTGGGTAGCGGGAGGACCTACAATGAGCAGTTCTTC	CASSLGSGRTYNEQFF
-	TRBJ2-1	TRBD2	TRBV10-3	TGTGCCATCAGTGAGCCGGGACTAGCGGGAGGACTTGAGCAGTTCTTC	CAISEPGLAGGLEQFF
-	TRBJ2-3	-	TRBV18	TGTGCCAGCTCACCACGGCTCTCGGGAGCGGATACGCAGTATTTT	CASSPRLSGADTQYF
-	TRBJ2-1	TRBD1	TRBV25-1	TGTGCCAGCAGTGTCACCGGGACAGGGTTCTACAATGAGCAGTTCTTC	CASSVTGTGFYNEQFF
-	TRBJ2-1	-	TRBV20-1	TGCAGTGCCGAGTGGAATGAGCAGTTCTTC	CSAEWNEQFF
-	TRBJ1-1	TRBD1	TRBV5-1	TGCGCCAGCAGATCGGGACAGGGAGCTTTCTTT	CASRSGQGAFF
-	TRBJ1-1	-	TRBV12-3/TRBV12-4	TGTGCCAGCAGTCAACAGGAGAACACTGAAGCTTTCTTT	CASSQQENTEAFF
-	TRBJ2-1	-	TRBV21-1	TGTGCCAGCACTCGATGGACTAGCAGATGTGTTAATGAGCAGTTCTTC	CASTRWTSRCVNEQFF
-	TRBJ2-2	-	TRBV7-2	TGTGCCAGCAGCTTAGAGTCTACCGACACCGGGGAGCTGTTTTTT	CASSLESTDTGELFF
-	TRBJ1-2	TRBD1	TRBV3-1/TRBV3-2	TGTGCCAGCAGCCACGGACAGGGGGCGATTGGCTACACCTTC	CASSHGQGAIGYTF
-	TRBJ2-7	TRBD1	TRBV28	TGTGCCAGCAGTAGTACCGGGACAGGGGCCTCCTACGAGCAGTACTTC	CASSSTGTGASYEQYF
-	TRBJ1-1	TRBD1	TRBV30	TGTGCCTGGAGAAAAGTCTTAGGGAGGTCAGGGGGGACTGAAGCTTTCTTT	CAWRKVLGRSGGTEAFF
-	TRBJ1-3	TRBD1	TRBV12-3/TRBV12-4	TGTGCCAGCAAAGACAGGGCTGGAAACACCATATATTTT	CASKDRAGNTIYF
-	TRBJ2-2	-	TRBV5-1	TGCGCCAGCAGCTTGGGTGTAGCGAACACCGGGGAGCTGTTTTTT	CASSLGVANTGELFF
-	TRBJ2-5	TRBD2	TRBV3-1/TRBV3-2	TGTGCCAGCAGCCAAGCTGGGGGGGGGTACCAAGAGACCCAGTACTTC	CASSQAGGGYQETQYF
few	TRBJ2-5	TRBD2	TRBV11-2	TGTGCCAGCAGCCAAACTAGCGGGGAACGGGGGACCCAGTACTTC	CASSQTSGERGTQYF
once	TRBJ1-4	TRBD1	TRBV7-9	TGTGCCAGCAGCTTAGCGCAGGGGGCGGGTGAAAAACTGTTTTTT	CASSLAQGAGEKLFF
-	TRBJ2-7	-	TRBV7-9	TGTGCCAGCAGCCGATTTTCCAGCGGCAGTCGCGTTAAAACCTACGAGCAGTACTTC	CASSRFSSGSRVKTYEQYF
-	TRBJ2-3	TRBD2	TRBV28	TGTGCCAGCAGTCCCTTCAGGGGGACTAGCGGAACCACAGATACGCAGTATTTT	CASSPFRGTSGTTDTQYF
-	TRBJ2-1	-	TRBV5-4	TGTGCCAGCAGCTTGGGCGGGGCCTGGTCCAATGAGCAGTTCTTC	CASSLGGAWSNEQFF
-	TRBJ2-1	-	TRBV19	TGTGCCAGTAGTGGAGGGACTTCCAGCTCCTACAATGAGCAGTTCTTC	CASSGGTSSSYNEQFF
-	TRBJ2-6	-	TRBV18	TGTGCCAGCTCCCTACAGGGATCTGGGGCCAACGTCCTGACTTTC	CASSLQGSGANVLTF
-	TRBJ2-1	TRBD1	TRBV4-1	TGCGCCAGCAGCCAAGATATTCGACAGGGGGTGCACAATGAGCAGTTCTTC	CASSQDIRQGVHNEQFF
-	TRBJ2-7	-	TRBV4-1	TGCGCCAGCAGCCAAGTTCTGACTTCATCCTACGAGCAGTACTTC	CASSQVLTSSYEQYF
once	TRBJ2-1	TRBD2	TRBV5-4	TGTGCCAGCAGCTCCGGGACTAGCATGGACAATGAGCAGTTCTTC	CASSSGTSMDNEQFF
many	TRBJ2-7	-	TRBV2	TGTGCCAGCAGTGATGGGCGTCGAGTTTGGGACGAGCAGTACTTC	CASSDGRRVWDEQYF
-	TRBJ1-6	TRBD1	TRBV30	TGTGCCTGGAGTGTGGGACAGGGATATTCACCCCTCCACTTT	CAWSVGQGYSPLHF
few	TRBJ2-1	TRBD1	TRBV10-3	TGTGCCATCAGTGAGACTACCGGGACAGGGGGCTATGAGCAGTTCTTC	CAISETTGTGGYEQFF
few	TRBJ1-3	-	TRBV10-3	TGTGCCACCCGGGGGGGAGGGCGCGGAGGAAACACCATATATTTT	CATRGGGRGGNTIYF
-	TRBJ1-1	TRBD1	TRBV10-1	TGCGCCAGCAGTGAGTCGAGGACAGGGAAAGCTTTCTTT	CASSESRTGKAFF
-	TRBJ1-1	-	TRBV2	TGTGCCAGCAGCCTACAGGGTTTGAACACTGAAGCTTTCTTT	CASSLQGLNTEAFF
-	TRBJ2-1	-	TRBV7-8	TGTGCCAGCAGCTTAGCAGGGACTCCCTCCTACAATGAGCAGTTCTTC	CASSLAGTPSYNEQFF
-	TRBJ1-2	TRBD1	TRBV19	TGTGCCAGTAGTGCGCAGACAGGGGTTGTGGACTATGGCTACACCTTC	CASSAQTGVVDYGYTF
-	TRBJ1-1	TRBD1	TRBV5-6	TGTGCCAGCAGCTCCGGGACAGGGGGACGGAACACTGAAGCTTTCTTT	CASSSGTGGRNTEAFF
once	TRBJ2-7	-	TRBV6-6	TGTGCCAGCAGTGACCGGGACTCCCGAAAGGGGCAGTACTTC	CASSDRDSRKGQYF
-	TRBJ2-1	TRBD2	TRBV7-9	TGTGCCAGCAGCTCGCCGGGACTAGCGGGAGTTAATGAGCAGTTCTTC	CASSSPGLAGVNEQFF
-	TRBJ2-2	-	TRBV2	TGTGCCAGCAGTGTGATAGCCGCGAACACCGGGGAGCTGTTTTTT	CASSVIAANTGELFF
-	TRBJ2-5	TRBD2	TRBV2	TGTGCCAGCAAGCTAGCGGACTACCAAGAGACCCAGTACTTC	CASKLADYQETQYF
once	TRBJ2-2	TRBD2	TRBV10-2	TGCGCCAGCAGTGAGTCAATGCTAGCGGGCACGGGCACCGGGGAGCTGTTTTTT	CASSESMLAGTGTGELFF
-	TRBJ2-2	-	TRBV14	TGTGCCAGCAGCCGGGGCGGCACCGGGGAGCTGTTTTTT	CASSRGGTGELFF